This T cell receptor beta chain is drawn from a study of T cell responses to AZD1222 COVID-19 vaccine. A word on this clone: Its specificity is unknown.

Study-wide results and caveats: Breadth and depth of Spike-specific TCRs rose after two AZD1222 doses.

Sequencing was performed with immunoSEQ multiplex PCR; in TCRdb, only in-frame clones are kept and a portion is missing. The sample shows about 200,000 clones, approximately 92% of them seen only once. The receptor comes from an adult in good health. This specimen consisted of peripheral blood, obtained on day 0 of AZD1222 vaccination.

CDR3 sequence (DNA): TGCAGTGCTAGTCCGGGGGGGGGCAATGAGCAGTTCTTC. This sequence encodes CSASPGGGNEQFF. This rearrangement joins TRBV20-1 to TRBJ2-1, with 8 bases that match TRBD2. V was clipped by 3 bases and J by 6 bases; unmatched bases: 4. CDR3 length: 13 residues. The germline V gene encodes CDR1 DFQATT and CDR2 SNEGSKA (reference sequence).